The clone carrying this T cell receptor (beta chain) has just a few counts. Its antigen remains unknown. The source of the sample is a study of CD8 T cells in ankylosing spondylitis. Whole-study findings and limits: A TCR beta motif of about eight highly homologous variants appeared characteristic of ankylosing spondylitis blood. Reportedly, matched ankylosing spondylitis synovial fluid was significantly enriched for disease-linked clones.

As the method for making TCR beta libraries, quantitative 5'-RACE with molecular barcodes was used. TCRdb recomputed calls from the 5' RACE reads with MiXCR, one row per CDR3 protein. The data hold 200,000 to 250,000 distinct CDR3 sequences, with approximately 16% observed a single time. Germline-derived CDR1 and CDR2 are SNHLY and FYNNEI. Trimming removed 6 bases from V and 4 bases from J; junction bases left unmatched: 17. This CDR3 comprises 20 residues. The source material was blood, either unsorted or a sorted T cell fraction (not recorded which). The V gene is TRBV2, the J gene TRBJ2-1; 14 positions agree with TRBD2. The TCR comes from a male donor with ankylosing spondylitis. The CDR3 region is CASSDATSGRALGGYNEQFF. For the CDR3, the DNA is TGTGCCAGCAGCGACGCGACTAGCGGGAGGGCCTTAGGGGGGTACAATGAGCAGTTCTTC.